What follows is one T cell receptor beta chain and its context. This clone came up a few times. Its specific antigen is unknown. Base-call qualities are not available, and no considerably larger clone is one nucleotide away. Eligible patients were adults with ileal or ileocolonic Crohn's disease who had an indication for ileocolonic resection. Whole ileal mucosal biopsies were kept frozen at -80 degrees C prior to DNA extraction. Genomic DNA was isolated from frozen whole biopsies using a TRizol-based method, and the DNA was quantified with a NanoDrop 2000 spectrophotometer. The entry originates in a study of T cell repertoires in ileal Crohn's disease (dated by TCRdb to the late 2010s). As for the study more broadly: The median duration of disease was 7.5 to 9.5 years, and at the time of surgery roughly 38% of patients were active smokers. A prospective multicentre cohort supplied the 55 or so Crohn's disease patients whose TCR repertoires were analysed. The study ran alongside a multicentre cohort designed to identify predictors of early endoscopic recurrence after ileocolonic resection. A total of 171 mucosal samples from roughly 60 patients were sequenced, with samples obtained at several locations on the surgical specimen and at postoperative endoscopy. Endoscopic postoperative recurrence was defined as a Rutgeerts score above i0. All patients had surgery for a complication: stricturing disease in about 60% and penetrating disease in approximately 39%. Roughly half of the patients were given postoperative therapy, with 11 receiving thiopurines and under 20 receiving anti-TNF agents.

Results and caveats for the whole study, not just this receptor: Mucosal CD4 and CD8 T cells were sorted and sequenced only in a subgroup of patients, the size of which was not stated. More high-frequency clones were carried by sorted CD8 T cells than by CD4 T cells, suggesting that mucosal expansions were mainly CD8. Endoscopic recurrence was linked to a higher percentage of high-frequency clones at surgery, and recurrence occurred in every patient whose clonality exceeded 26.8% (18/57). Compared with non-smokers, patients who were active smokers at surgery showed a significantly higher proportion of clonal expansions (about 27% vs 20%, p=0.02).

The CDR3 measures 14 amino acids from cysteine to phenylalanine. This entry keeps only the CDR3 DNA: 42 bases, framed from base 1. Trimming removed 4 bases from V and 3 bases from J; the gene matches leave 4 bases unexplained. CDR1 is given as SGHVS and CDR2 as FQNEAQ, both from the germline V gene. For commercial TCRB immunosequencing, approximately 460 nanograms of biopsy DNA were submitted for each sample. Adaptive Biotechnology amplified the CDR3 regions from genomic DNA with a two-step multiplex PCR designed to control amplification bias. In the first PCR, primers covered every V and J gene segment, and in the second PCR, barcodes and Illumina adapters were added. CDR3 libraries were sequenced on an Illumina instrument. As for the authors' bioinformatics: The analysis used both the pipelines supplied by the vendor and custom analysis of the raw data in R/Bioconductor with R version 3.3.0. Clonality, ranging from 0 to 1, was calculated as the inverse of the normalised Shannon entropy of all productive clones. High-frequency clones were defined as the share of the repertoire occupied by the top 100 clones, with only clones passing a 95% confidence test being retained. The Simpson index measured repertoire diversity, and the Morisita-Horn index measured overlap between samples. The clones in this table, taken by TCRdb from immuneACCESS, are in-frame only. Not every clone is retained; where verified, under half of the shortfall comes from an unresolved V gene, and the cause of the rest is unknown. Clone size and V and J calls were adopted from that table, with D and trimming inferred from the DNA. The sample records over 12,000 clones, roughly 85% of which are singletons. The top ten constitute over 6% of the sample.

The rearrangement combines TRBV7-8 with TRBJ1-1; TRBD1 lines up with 8 middle nucleotides. The source is an adult with Crohn's disease. The material sequenced was ileal tissue. The CDR3 in this case is CASSSQTGDTEAFF. The sequence in DNA is TGTGCCAGCAGCTCACAGACAGGGGACACTGAAGCTTTCTTT. Beyond the CDR3, the reference TRBV7-8 and TRBJ1-1 genes provide the residues; the full variable domain reads: GAGVSQSPRYKVAKRGQDVALRCDPISGHVSLFWYQQALGQGPEFLTYFQNEAQLDKSGLPSDRFFAERPEGSVSTLKIQRTQQEDSAVYLCASSSQTGDTEAFFGQGTRLTVV.